The clone carrying this T cell receptor beta chain came up many times. Time point defined: newly diagnosed GD, antithyroid drugs for less than 3 months. The authors made the TCR library using RNA they extracted from PBMCs. Germline V gene data show CDR1 as LNHNV and CDR2 as YYDKDF (reference sequence). V shed 3 bases and J shed 0 bases, with 11 bases lying between them. The CDR3 runs to 15 residues. This entry comes from a study of regulatory T cells in long-lasting Graves disease. Investigators prepared the TCR beta libraries by applying iRepertoire HTBI primers and Arm-PCR of CDR3 regions. TCRdb fed the multiplex PCR reads into MiXCR, producing one record per CDR3 protein. The sample gives 620,000 or so distinct CDR3 sequences, 15% to 20% of which show up once; about 20% is in the top ten. These data were likewise used in another study, on T cells in Graves' hyperthyroidism and ophthalmopathy.

This clonotype was sampled from a woman in her 30s with Graves disease. Sequencing used peripheral blood mononuclear cells (PBMCs), obtained at new diagnosis, from a patient treated with antithyroid drugs. J is TRBJ1-1 and V is TRBV15; D unresolved. As DNA, the CDR3 is TGTGCCACCAGCAGCGGCAGAACCATGAACACTGAAGCTTTCTTT. Encoded protein: CATSSGRTMNTEAFF.